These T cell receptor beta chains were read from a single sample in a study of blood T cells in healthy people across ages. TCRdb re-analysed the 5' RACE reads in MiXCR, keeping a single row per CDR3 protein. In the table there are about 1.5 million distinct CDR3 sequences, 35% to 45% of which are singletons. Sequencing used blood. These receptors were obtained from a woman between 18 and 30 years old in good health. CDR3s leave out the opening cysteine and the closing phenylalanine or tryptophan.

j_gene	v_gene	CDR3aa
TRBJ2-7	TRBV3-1	ASSATRPYEQY
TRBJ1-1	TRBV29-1	GVARELTMNTEAF
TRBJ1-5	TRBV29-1	SVRQGSNQPQH
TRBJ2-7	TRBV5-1	ASSFQAGDYEQY
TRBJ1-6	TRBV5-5	ASSLALTGGLGSPLY
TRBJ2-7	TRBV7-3	ASSLTPDRGAYEQY
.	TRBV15	ATSRDILDYEQY
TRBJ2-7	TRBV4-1	ASSQVSGGESHEQY
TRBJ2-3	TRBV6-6	ASSDRQSADTQY
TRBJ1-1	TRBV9	ASSPSPENTEAF
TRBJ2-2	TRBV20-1	GARRRRGRNTGELF
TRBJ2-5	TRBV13	ASSLDTGSMGQY
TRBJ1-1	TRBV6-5	ATTGLLTEAF
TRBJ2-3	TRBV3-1	ASSQNTRDTQY
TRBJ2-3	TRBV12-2	ASRLRKLAVSVDTQY
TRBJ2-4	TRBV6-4	ASSDGSLPRSAAKNIQY
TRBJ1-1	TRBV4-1	ASSLAPRGNTGAF
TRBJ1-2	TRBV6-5	ASSYSIGSGQLYGYT
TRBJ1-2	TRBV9	ASSAPEQLYGYT
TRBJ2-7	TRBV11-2	ASSHILAGGNNEQY
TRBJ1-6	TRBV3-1	ASSQGVGRRRNNSPLH
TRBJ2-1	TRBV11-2	ASSPYPFGQGGPNNEQF
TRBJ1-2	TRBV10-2	ASSGRDSGYGYT
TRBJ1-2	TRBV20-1	SARQQASHGYT
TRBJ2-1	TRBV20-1	SVPGGLEGEQF
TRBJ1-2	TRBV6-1	ASSESGGARSGGYT
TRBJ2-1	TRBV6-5	ASSSTSGGRYNEQF
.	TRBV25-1	ASSLTGGVASSYNEQY
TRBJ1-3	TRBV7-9	ASSLGSSGDTIY